The 12 T cell receptor beta chains reported below all come from one sample, sequenced in a study of blood T cells in healthy people across ages. A J-beta primer mix and a sample-barcoded 5' primer were used in a second PCR of about 7 to 12 cycles. One entry per CDR3 protein results from TCRdb running MiXCR on the 5' RACE reads. The sample comprises 800,000 to 900,000 distinct CDR3 sequences, 62% of which are singletons, and roughly 26% rests with the top ten. Sample: blood. All receptors come from a man aged 30-40 years in good health.

The chain is built from TRBV4-1 and TRBJ2-7; 8 nucleotides match TRBD2. The CDR3 is 18 residues long. Germline values: CDR1 MGHRA, CDR2 YSYEKL. The ends lost 0 bases at V and 0 bases at J; junction bases unmatched: 10. CDR3 region: CASSQDRVAGGRSYEQYF. The CDR3 DNA reads as TGCGCCAGCAGCCAAGATCGTGTGGCGGGGGGCCGCTCCTACGAGCAGTACTTC.

V and J are TRBV7-2 and TRBJ2-3; 7 nucleotides match TRBD2. The length of the CDR3 is 16 residues. Germline V gene lookup returns CDR1 SGHTA and CDR2 FQGNSA. V trimming: 2 bases; J trimming: 6 bases; junction bases outside the gene matches: 11. CDR3 amino acids: CASSLRLATHMDTQYF. The CDR3 DNA reads as TGTGCCAGCAGCTTAAGACTAGCTACACACATGGATACGCAGTATTTT.

This clonotype was recorded once. The CDR3 nucleotides read TGCAGTGCTAGAGAAGGAGACGGGGCCAAAAACATTCAGTACTTC. It is translated as CSAREGDGAKNIQYF. This chain joins TRBV20-1 and TRBJ2-4; the D is unclear. Trimming removed 0 bases at V and 1 base at J, with 10 bases between. Germline V gene sequence: CDR1 DFQATT, CDR2 SNEGSKA (reference sequence). The CDR3 runs 15 residues.

The V call is TRBV20-1, the J call TRBJ1-6, with D unresolved. Germline V lookup: CDR1 DFQATT, CDR2 SNEGSKA (reference sequence). This CDR3 contains 14 residues. Deletions cut 3 bases from V and 6 bases from J, with 12 bases between. The CDR3 DNA is TGCAGTGCTAGCCTAGACACCAGTAATTCACCCCTCCACTTT. The encoded protein is CSASLDTSNSPLHF.

J is TRBJ2-4 and V is TRBV29-1; D gene unclear. Germline V gene sequence: CDR1 SQVTM, CDR2 ANQGSEA. V lost 4 bases to trimming and J lost 13 bases, with 17 bases between them. The CDR3 length is 12 residues. Written as DNA, the CDR3 is TGCAGCGTTGGGTTATCGACGGAAGAGCAGTACTTC. It specifies CSVGLSTEEQYF. Filled out from reference TRBV29-1 and TRBJ2-4, the complete variable domain reads SAVISQKPSRDICQRGTSLTIQCQVDSQVTMMFWYRQQPGQSLTLIATANQGSEATYESGFVIDKFPISRPNLTFSTLTVSNMSPEDSSIYLCSVGLSTEEQYFGAGTRLSVL.

This clonotype has a handful of counts. This chain uses TRBV6-6 with TRBJ2-5, with 7 bases lining up with TRBD2. This CDR3 region has 16 residues. Germline lookup yields CDR1 MNHNY and CDR2 SVGAGI (reference sequence). Trimming removed 0 bases from V and 2 bases from J; junction bases left unmatched: 6. DNA for the CDR3: TGTGCCAGCAGTTACTCTCTCCGGGGAGGGCAAGAGACCCAGTACTTC. This codes for CASSYSLRGGQETQYF.

The V gene is TRBV6-2 or TRBV6-3, the J gene TRBJ2-7; 9 bases agree with TRBD1. Per the germline V gene, CDR1 is MNHEY and CDR2 is SVGEGT. This CDR3 is 14 amino acids long. The V and J ends lost 6 bases and 4 bases, in that order; junction bases with no gene match: 7. For the CDR3, the DNA is TGTGCCAGCAGACCGGGACAGGGCATGTACGAGCAGTACTTC. Its protein product is CASRPGQGMYEQYF.

Regarding this clonotype: Compared with germline, one end of the junction differs, possibly owing to a read error. CDR3 residues: CSVEDLSSADAQYF. CDR3 in DNA: TGCAGCGTTGAAGACCTCTCGAGCGCAGATGCGCAGTATTTT. The chain couples TRBV29-1 to TRBJ2-3; D is ambiguous. CDR1 is SQVTM, CDR2 ANQGSEA, per germline. The length of the CDR3 is 14 residues.

CDR3 sequence (DNA): TGTGCCAGCAGCCTTTTCTCTAGCGGGGCACCCTACGAGCAGTACTTC. It yields the protein CASSLFSSGAPYEQYF. The rearrangement joins TRBV7-2 to TRBJ2-4; 9 nucleotides agree with TRBD2. The end of the DNA aligns better with TRBJ2-7, so the J call may be wrong. CDR1 is SGHTA, CDR2 FQGNSA, per germline. The CDR3 is 16 residues long.

This chain links TRBV7-9 with TRBJ2-7, with D possibly matching TRBD2 (6 bases). The CDR3 spans 17 residues. Germline V gives CDR1 SEHNR, CDR2 FQNEAQ (reference sequence). V dropped 6 bases and J dropped 7 bases, with 28 bases sitting between them. CDR3 loop: CASRPDRGLSSYNEQYF. The CDR3 region has the DNA TGTGCCAGCAGACCGGATCGCGGACTAAGCTCCTACAATGAGCAGTACTTC.

This clonotype was observed a few times. The CDR3, as DNA: TGTGCCAGCAGCTTTCGCCGGGACAGGGGTAACACAGATACGCAGTATTTT. Protein product: CASSFRRDRGNTDTQYF. The chain has TRBV21-1 and TRBJ2-3; the table calls TRBD1, which could not be checked here. TRBV21-1 is flagged as a pseudogene. The CDR3 length is 17 residues.

The rearrangement joins TRBV20-1 to TRBJ2-5; tentative D call: TRBD2 (6 bases). Trimming took 6 bases from V and 1 from J, leaving 12 bases between them. Germline CDR1 reads DFQATT; CDR2 reads SNEGSKA (reference sequence). The CDR3 has 13 amino acids. The CDR3 DNA follows: TGCAGTGCGGAGGGAGTCAGCCAAGAGACCCAGTACTTC. It yields the protein CSAEGVSQETQYF.